This paragraph covers one T cell receptor beta chain sequence. Its antigen is undetermined. The V end lost 5 bases, the J end lost 4 bases, and 14 bases lay between the germline ends. The CDR3 totals 14 residues. Germline values: CDR1 SGHAT, CDR2 FQNNGV. With a J-beta primer mix and a sample-barcoded 5' primer, a second PCR ran 7 to 11 cycles. The authors tagged each cDNA molecule using a template-switch adaptor with 12 random nucleotides. TCRdb redid the calling of the 5' RACE reads with MiXCR, one entry per CDR3 protein. The sample contains 1.5 million to 2 million distinct CDR3 sequences, approximately 39% of which appear only once. The data originate from a study of blood T cells in healthy people across ages. Study-wide points: Leaving the PBMCs unsorted stopped any conclusive comparison of naive versus antigen-experienced cells. Investigators viewed diversity estimates from one million T cells as underestimates, the study reported.

This chain connects TRBV11-2 to TRBJ1-2; weak D call: TRBD1 (6 bases). This clonotype originated in a human donor in good health. The sample taken for sequencing was blood. The CDR3 sequence is CASSPQGPVYGYTF. The CDR3 DNA reads TGTGCCAGCAGCCCACAGGGACCTGTCTATGGCTACACCTTC.